These T cell receptor beta chains were read from a single sample in a study of breast tumors, draining lymph nodes, adjacent tissues. MiXCR, applied by TCRdb to the multiplex PCR reads, yields one record per CDR3 protein. The data contain over 150,000 distinct CDR3 sequences, approximately 31% of them singletons. The specimen sequenced was axillary lymph node tissue. These receptors were collected from a female donor with breast cancer. Some clones in this sample may be carry-over from other donors' samples. Both conserved end residues are trimmed from each CDR3. Each record gives: V gene, J gene, CDR3 protein.

TRBV20-1,TRBJ2-3,SPSGGFTDTQY
TRBV20-1,TRBJ2-7,SARGGVSGRGTYEQY
TRBV10-3,TRBJ2-3,AISESASGSTDTQY
TRBV7-9,TRBJ2-7,ASSDRTSSYEQY
TRBV20-1,TRBJ1-3,SARGSGNTIY
TRBV19,TRBJ2-6,ASRPLGTSGGAGANVLT
TRBV12-3/TRBV12-4,TRBJ2-3,ASSLTGGSQY
TRBV28,TRBJ2-1,ASSFSSGMDEQF
TRBV7-8,TRBJ2-1,ASSRASGRNEQF
TRBV7-8,TRBJ2-1,ASRQGNGNEQF
TRBV7-9,TRBJ2-1,ASSATPGLAGVVNEQF
TRBV6-1,TRBJ2-7,ASSEAQQSYEQY
TRBV20-1,TRBJ2-1,SAALAGAGSSHNEQF
TRBV5-1,TRBJ2-1,ASSASEIRGTYNEQF
TRBV20-1,TRBJ2-3,SARVGSADTQY
TRBV18,TRBJ2-2,ASSPQGADTGELF
TRBV20-1,TRBJ2-1,SAVGRSTYNEQF
TRBV11-2,TRBJ2-3,ASSQFRVGTDTQY
TRBV19,TRBJ2-1,ASRTSGGPHNEQF
TRBV12-3/TRBV12-4,TRBJ2-7,ASSFLTTSGEQY
TRBV5-5,TRBJ2-3,ASSLFSQAGGTSATQY
TRBV6-6,TRBJ2-7,ASSSPGVLSYEQY
TRBV20-1,TRBJ2-7,SAGPLGQGTREQY
TRBV4-1,TRBJ1-4,ASSLLQGGSYNEKLF
TRBV7-2,TRBJ2-1,ASSLGLVGYNEQL
TRBV19,TRBJ2-6,ASSIPGADVPT
TRBV20-1,TRBJ2-7,SARGGTATYEQY
TRBV7-2,TRBJ2-1,ASSPGLAGANEQF
TRBV7-9,TRBJ2-3,ASSLNRFPDTQY
TRBV13,TRBJ2-3,ASRSGLAEDTQY
TRBV6-5,TRBJ1-2,ASSYSNRGTGRDGYT
TRBV20-1,TRBJ2-2,SASGATTGELF
TRBV7-9,TRBJ2-5,AGSLAVVQETQY
TRBV12-3/TRBV12-4,TRBJ1-2,ASSFGDSPGGYT
TRBV20-1,TRBJ2-7,SAREGLRSSYEQY
TRBV20-1,TRBJ1-5,SASWTDTGTNQPRH
TRBV7-4,TRBJ1-6,ASSVPAWVHNSPLH
TRBV9,TRBJ2-1,ASSSSGSSYNEPF
TRBV18,TRBJ2-1,ASSQTSGRTNEQF
TRBV5-1,TRBJ2-3,ASSAARDTDTQY
TRBV4-1,TRBJ2-1,ASSRGLAGDNEQF
TRBV25-1,TRBJ2-5,ASVEEGLEETQY
TRBV30,TRBJ1-6,AWSQGLNSPLH
TRBV28,TRBJ1-4,ASSPHGTGVKLS
TRBV10-3,TRBJ2-1,AIRPGLAGSKF
TRBV11-2,TRBJ2-7,ASSQIKAAGRPYEQY
TRBV12-3/TRBV12-4,TRBJ1-5,ARGAGGIGNQPQH
TRBV5-8,TRBJ2-1,ASSSGTTYNEQF
TRBV13,TRBJ1-6,ASRRTSGTASPLH
TRBV7-3,TRBJ2-5,ASSLTSGASGGQETQY
TRBV12-3/TRBV12-4,TRBJ2-2,ASSFDSGAGELF
TRBV5-8,TRBJ2-5,ASSRGSGPEGETQY
TRBV13,TRBJ1-3,ASSLEDRGLENTIY
TRBV6-1,TRBJ1-1,ASRTTTGAF
TRBV12-5,TRBJ2-7,ASAPGLPSEQY
TRBV3-1,TRBJ2-2,ASRQDLLRMNTGELF
TRBV7-6,TRBJ2-3,ASSRPGRGGNTDTQY
TRBV7-9,TRBJ1-2,ASSRGQGKGDGYT